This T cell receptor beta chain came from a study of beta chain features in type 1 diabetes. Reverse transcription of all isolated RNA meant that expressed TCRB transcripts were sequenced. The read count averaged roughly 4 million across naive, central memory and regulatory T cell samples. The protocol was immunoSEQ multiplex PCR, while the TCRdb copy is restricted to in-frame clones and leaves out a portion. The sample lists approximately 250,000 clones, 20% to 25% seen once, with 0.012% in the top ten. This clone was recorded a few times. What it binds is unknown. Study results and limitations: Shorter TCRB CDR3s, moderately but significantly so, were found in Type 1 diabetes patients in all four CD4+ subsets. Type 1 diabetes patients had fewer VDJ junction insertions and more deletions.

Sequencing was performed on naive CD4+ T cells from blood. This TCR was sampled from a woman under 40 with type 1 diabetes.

The CDR3, as DNA: TGCAGCGTTGAAGATCCCCAGATTAACTATGGCTACACCTTC. Translated, it gives CSVEDPQINYGYTF. The V call is TRBV29-1, the J call TRBJ1-2; no clear D. The CDR3 contains 14 residues. The ends were cut back, 0 bases at V and 1 base at J, with 9 bases in the middle. CDR1 and CDR2 (germline): SQVTM, ANQGSEA.